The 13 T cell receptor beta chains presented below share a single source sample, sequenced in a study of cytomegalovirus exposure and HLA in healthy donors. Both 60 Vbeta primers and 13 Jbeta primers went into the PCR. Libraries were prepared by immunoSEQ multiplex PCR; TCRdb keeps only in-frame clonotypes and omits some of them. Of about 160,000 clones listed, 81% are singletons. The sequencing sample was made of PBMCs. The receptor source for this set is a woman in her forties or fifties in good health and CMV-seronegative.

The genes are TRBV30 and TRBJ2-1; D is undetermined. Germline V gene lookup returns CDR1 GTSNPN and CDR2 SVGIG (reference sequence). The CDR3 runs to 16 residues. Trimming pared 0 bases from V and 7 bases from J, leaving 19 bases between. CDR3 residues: CAWSVPKFSGSNEQFF. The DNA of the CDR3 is TGTGCCTGGAGTGTCCCCAAGTTTTCAGGTTCTAATGAGCAGTTCTTC.

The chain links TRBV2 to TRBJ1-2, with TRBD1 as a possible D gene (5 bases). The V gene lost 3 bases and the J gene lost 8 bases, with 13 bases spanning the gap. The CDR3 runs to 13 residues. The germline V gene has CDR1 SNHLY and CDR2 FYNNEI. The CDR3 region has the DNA TGTGCCAGCAGTGATCGGCTAGGGGCGGGCTACACCTTC. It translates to CASSDRLGAGYTF.

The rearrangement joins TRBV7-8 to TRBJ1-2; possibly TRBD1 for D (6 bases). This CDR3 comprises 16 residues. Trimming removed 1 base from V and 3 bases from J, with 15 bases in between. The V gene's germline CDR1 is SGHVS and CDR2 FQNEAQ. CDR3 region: CASSLVLRDTDYGYTF. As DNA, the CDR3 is TGTGCCAGCAGCTTAGTGCTCCGGGACACAGACTATGGCTACACCTTC. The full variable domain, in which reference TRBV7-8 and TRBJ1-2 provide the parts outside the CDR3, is GAGVSQSPRYKVAKRGQDVALRCDPISGHVSLFWYQQALGQGPEFLTYFQNEAQLDKSGLPSDRFFAERPEGSVSTLKIQRTQQEDSAVYLCASSLVLRDTDYGYTFGSGTRLTVV.

Here the CDR3 reads CAWSSPRYHRDRGPQRYGYTF. CDR3 nucleotide sequence: TGTGCCTGGAGTTCACCGAGGTATCACCGGGACAGGGGGCCTCAGAGATATGGCTACACCTTC. The rearrangement links TRBV30 to TRBJ1-2, with 12 nucleotides matching TRBD1. This CDR3 has 21 amino acids. Losses at the gene ends were 2 bases for V and 5 bases for J; bases not matched to a gene: 24. CDR1 and CDR2 from the germline V gene are GTSNPN and SVGIG (reference sequence).

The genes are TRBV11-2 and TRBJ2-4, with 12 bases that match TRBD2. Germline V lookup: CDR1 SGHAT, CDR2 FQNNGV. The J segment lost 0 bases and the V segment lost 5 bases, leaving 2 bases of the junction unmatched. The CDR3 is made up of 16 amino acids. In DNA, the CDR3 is TGTGCCAGCAGCCTGACTAGCGGGGGAGCCAAAAACATTCAGTACTTC. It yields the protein CASSLTSGGAKNIQYF. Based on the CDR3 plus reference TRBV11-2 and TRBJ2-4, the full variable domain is EAGVAQSPRYKIIEKRQSVAFWCNPISGHATLYWYQQILGQGPKLLIQFQNNGVVDDSQLPKDRFSAERLKGVDSTLKIQPAKLEDSAVYLCASSLTSGGAKNIQYFGAGTRLSVL.

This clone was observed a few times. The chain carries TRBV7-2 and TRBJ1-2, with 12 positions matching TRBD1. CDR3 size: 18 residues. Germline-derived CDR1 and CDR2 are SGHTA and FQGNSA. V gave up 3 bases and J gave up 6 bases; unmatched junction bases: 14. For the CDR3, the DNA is TGTGCCAGCAGCTTCGAGAAGGGGGGACAGGGGGCGAGGCATGGCTACACCTTC. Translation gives CASSFEKGGQGARHGYTF. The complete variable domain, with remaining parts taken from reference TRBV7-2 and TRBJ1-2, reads GAGVSQSPSNKVTEKGKDVELRCDPISGHTALYWYRQSLGQGLEFLIYFQGNSAPDKSGLPSDRFSAERTGGSVSTLTIQRTQQEDSAVYLCASSFEKGGQGARHGYTFGSGTRLTVV.

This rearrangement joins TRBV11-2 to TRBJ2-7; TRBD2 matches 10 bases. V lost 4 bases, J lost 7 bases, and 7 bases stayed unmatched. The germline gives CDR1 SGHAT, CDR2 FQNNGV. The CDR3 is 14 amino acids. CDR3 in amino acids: CASSWTSGDKEQYF. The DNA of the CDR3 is TGTGCCAGCAGCTGGACTAGCGGCGACAAGGAGCAGTACTTC.

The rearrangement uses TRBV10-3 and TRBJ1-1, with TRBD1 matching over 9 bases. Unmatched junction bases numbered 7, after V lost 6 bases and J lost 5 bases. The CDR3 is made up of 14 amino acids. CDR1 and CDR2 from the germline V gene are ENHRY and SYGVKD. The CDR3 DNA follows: TGTGCCATCAGGGGGACAGGGATAAGGACTGAAGCTTTCTTT. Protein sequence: CAIRGTGIRTEAFF.

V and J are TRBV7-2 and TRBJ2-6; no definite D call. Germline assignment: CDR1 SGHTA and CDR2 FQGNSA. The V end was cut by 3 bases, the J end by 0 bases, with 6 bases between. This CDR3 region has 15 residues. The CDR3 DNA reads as TGTGCCAGCAGCTTCGCAGGCTCTGGGGCCAACGTCCTGACTTTC. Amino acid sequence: CASSFAGSGANVLTF.

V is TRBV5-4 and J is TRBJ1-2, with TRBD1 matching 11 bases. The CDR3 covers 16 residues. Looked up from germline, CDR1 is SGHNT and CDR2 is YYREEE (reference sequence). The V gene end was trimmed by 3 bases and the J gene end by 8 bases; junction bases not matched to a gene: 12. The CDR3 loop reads CASSSNTGTGGKGYTF. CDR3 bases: TGTGCCAGCAGCTCAAATACCGGGACAGGGGGTAAAGGCTACACCTTC.

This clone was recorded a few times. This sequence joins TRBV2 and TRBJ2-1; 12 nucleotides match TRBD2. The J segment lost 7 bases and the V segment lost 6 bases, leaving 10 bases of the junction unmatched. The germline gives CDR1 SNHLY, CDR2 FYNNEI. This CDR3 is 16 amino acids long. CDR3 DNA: TGTGCCAGCAGCCCCTGGACTAGCGGGGCGGATAATGAGCAGTTCTTC. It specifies CASSPWTSGADNEQFF.

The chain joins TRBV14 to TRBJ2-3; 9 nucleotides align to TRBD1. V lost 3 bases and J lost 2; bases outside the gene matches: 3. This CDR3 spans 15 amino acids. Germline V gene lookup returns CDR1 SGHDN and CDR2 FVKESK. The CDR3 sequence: CASSHRDRDTDTQYF. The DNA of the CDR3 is TGTGCCAGCAGCCACCGGGACAGGGACACAGATACGCAGTATTTT.

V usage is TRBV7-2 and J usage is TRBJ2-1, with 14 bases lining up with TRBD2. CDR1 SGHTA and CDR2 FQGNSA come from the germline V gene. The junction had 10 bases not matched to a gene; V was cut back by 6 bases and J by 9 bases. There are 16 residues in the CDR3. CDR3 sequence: CASSTQGTSGGFEQFF. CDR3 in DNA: TGTGCCAGCAGTACGCAGGGGACTAGCGGGGGCTTTGAGCAGTTCTTC.